The entry below gives a single TCR beta chain sequence along with its context. This CDR3 is 13 amino acids long. The germline V and J ends were trimmed by 7 bases and 2 bases, with 10 bases remaining between them. This entry is derived from a study of blood T cell repertoires in COVID-19. Sequencing used immunoSEQ multiplex PCR; TCRdb keeps in-frame clones, though not all of them. Here the sample spans around 200,000 clones, around 87% being singletons. This chain uses TRBV12-3 or TRBV12-4 with TRBJ2-3; no clear D. This TCR came from a man between 35 and 55 years old with active or convalescent COVID-19. The sample consisted of peripheral blood. CDR3 sequence (DNA): TGTGCCAGCATGAGCCCCTACACAGATACGCAGTATTTT. Protein sequence: CASMSPYTDTQYF.